This TCR beta chain was sequenced for a study of CD8+ T cells in alopecia areata. Findings and caveats of the study: Higher clonality and more expanded CD8+ clones appeared in lesional than normal scalp. There was only one nonresponder, so it was unclear how baseline CD8+ expansion relates to response.

RNA was extracted and reverse transcribed into cDNA as the sequencing template. Data came from immunoSEQ multiplex PCR; TCRdb stores just in-frame clones and leaves some out. This table holds about 150,000 clones, roughly 65% found once. The sample's treatment: oral pan-JAK inhibitor, 5-10 mg twice daily. Alopecia areata patients provided lesional scalp punch biopsies and peripheral blood. CD4+ and CD8+ T cells were sorted from PBMCs. For this clone: Its antigen is unidentified.

This TCR derives from a human donor with alopecia areata. Here the sequenced sample was CD4+ T cells sorted from blood, taken at week 4, from a patient treated with tofacitinib.

The CDR3 loop reads CASSVGQIYNSPLHF. The DNA for the CDR3 is TGTGCCAGCAGTGTTGGACAGATCTATAATTCACCCCTCCACTTT. The chain employs TRBV2 and TRBJ1-6, with D possibly matching TRBD1 (6 bases). CDR3 length: 15 residues. The germline CDR1 and CDR2 sequences are SNHLY and FYNNEI. Trimming shortened V by 4 bases and J by 3 bases, and 10 bases separated the two germline ends.